This TCR beta chain was sequenced in a study of OX40 agonist ivuxolimab in advanced cancers. Context from the whole study: Ivuxolimab, which targeted the costimulatory receptor OX40 (CD134), was an agonistic, fully human IgG2 monoclonal antibody. Intravenous ivuxolimab was administered to patients every 2 weeks at six dose levels: 0.01, 0.1, 0.3, 1.5, 3 and 10 mg/kg. Of the approximately 54 dose-escalation patients, hepatocellular carcinoma was present in roughly 19, melanoma in roughly 15, renal cell carcinoma in 9 and head and neck cancer in 9. A male proportion of nearly 85% and a mean age of 60 years, ranging from 23 to 79, were recorded for the dose-escalation cohort. Patients were allowed to have had prior anti-PD-1, anti-PD-L1 or anti-CTLA-4 therapy, and 40% of the dose-escalation patients had been treated with checkpoint inhibitors. Partial responses occurred in three dose-escalation patients: two with cutaneous melanoma and one with hepatocellular carcinoma. The point of sequencing TCRbeta in the periphery was to test whether ivuxolimab changed TCR sequence diversity and drove clonal T-cell expansion. The paper describes the monotherapy dose-escalation part (N of about 55 patients) of the phase I trial of ivuxolimab.

Patients with a history of autoimmune disease or receiving systemic immunosuppression were excluded from the trial. Peripheral blood for TCR sequencing was collected from all dose cohorts at baseline, on cycle 4 day 1, and on cycle 7 day 1. Samples came from an open-label, multicenter, first-in-human phase I dose-escalation trial of ivuxolimab. Adults with locally advanced or metastatic melanoma, renal cell carcinoma, hepatocellular carcinoma or head and neck squamous cell carcinoma were enrolled in the trial. Before TCR sequencing, CD4+ and CD8+ T cells were separately sorted from peripheral blood. On this clone: Its recognized antigen is unknown. No qualities accompany the bases; no much larger clone lies one base away.

Results and caveats for the whole study, not just this receptor: At doses of 0.1 to 3.0 mg/kg, clonal expansion of both CD4+ and CD8+ T cells in blood was seen between baseline and week 6. In the 0.1-3.0 mg/kg groups, partial responders had among the lowest normalized peripheral clonal expansion, particularly in CD8+ T cells. Which antigens the clonally expanded peripheral T cells were specific for was not determined. Low levels of normalized T-cell clonal expansion were also seen in some patients who did not respond. On average, CD8+ T cells showed more expanded clones than CD4+ T cells after ivuxolimab.

For sequencing of the TCRbeta CDR3 region, genomic DNA was extracted from the sorted cells. The immunoSEQ Assay was used to sequence the TCRbeta CDR3 regions. TCRdb provides this immuneACCESS table in a form limited to in-frame rearrangements. Some clones are lacking; in checked studies, under half of them reflect an unresolved V gene, and why the rest are absent is not known. The sample data list about 84,000 clones, and approximately 89% of these were observed just once. The ten largest clones capture approximately 0.22% of the sample. This specimen consisted of CD4+ or CD8+ T cells sorted from blood, obtained in a trial of the OX40 agonist ivuxolimab. The receptor was derived from an adult with an advanced solid tumor such as melanoma, head and neck, liver or kidney cancer.

In nucleotides, the sequence is TGTGCCAGCAGTTTATCTGGGCAGGGGAAGGGTCAGCCCCAGCATTTT. This translates into CASSLSGQGKGQPQHF. The V gene is TRBV27 and the J gene is TRBJ1-5; the best D guess is TRBD1, with 6 bases matching. The CDR3 runs 16 amino acids, cysteine and phenylalanine included. The retained sequence is limited to the CDR3, 48 bases, with the frame set at the first base. Between the V and J ends, shortened by 0 bases and 6 bases respectively, the junction contains 15 bases. Per the germline V gene (reference sequence), MNHEY is the CDR1 and SMNVEV is the CDR2.